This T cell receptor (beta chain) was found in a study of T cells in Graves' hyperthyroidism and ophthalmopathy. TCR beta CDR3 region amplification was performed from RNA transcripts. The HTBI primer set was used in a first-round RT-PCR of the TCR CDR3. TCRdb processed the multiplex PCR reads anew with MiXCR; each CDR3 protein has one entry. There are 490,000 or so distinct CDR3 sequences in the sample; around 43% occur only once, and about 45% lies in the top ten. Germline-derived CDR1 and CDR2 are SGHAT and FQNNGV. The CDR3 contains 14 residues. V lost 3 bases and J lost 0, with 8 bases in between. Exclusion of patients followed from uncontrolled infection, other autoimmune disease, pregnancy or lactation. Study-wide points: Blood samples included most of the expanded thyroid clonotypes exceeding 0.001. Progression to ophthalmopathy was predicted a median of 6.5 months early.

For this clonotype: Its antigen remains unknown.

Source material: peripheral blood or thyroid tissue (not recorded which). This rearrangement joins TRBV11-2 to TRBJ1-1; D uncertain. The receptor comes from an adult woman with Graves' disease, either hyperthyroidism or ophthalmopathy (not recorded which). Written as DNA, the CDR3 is TGTGCCAGCAGCTTCGCGTCCGTGAACACTGAAGCTTTCTTT. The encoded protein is CASSFASVNTEAFF.